These 11 T cell receptor beta chains originate from one sample sequenced in a study of cytomegalovirus exposure and HLA in healthy donors. The PCR ran on 60 Vbeta and 13 Jbeta primers. Here immunoSEQ multiplex PCR was the method, and the copy in TCRdb shows in-frame clones only, minus some. The sample includes about 120,000 clones, 82% seen only once; the top ten take more than 1.4%. Sequenced material: PBMCs. These receptors came from a woman aged 18-29 years in good health and CMV-seronegative.

The V call is TRBV6-6, the J call TRBJ1-1, with D possibly TRBD1 on 5 matching bases. The CDR3 consists of 14 residues. The V end lost 2 bases, the J end lost 1 base, and 8 bases lay between the germline ends. Germline V gene sequence: CDR1 MNHNY, CDR2 SVGAGI (reference sequence). CDR3 region: CASSYLTENTEAFF. The CDR3 region has the DNA TGTGCCAGCAGTTACCTGACAGAGAACACTGAAGCTTTCTTT.

This chain connects TRBV2 to TRBJ2-2; 8 bases align to TRBD1. CDR1 and CDR2 from the germline V gene are SNHLY and FYNNEI. The CDR3 has 16 amino acids. The ends lost 6 bases at V and 5 bases at J; junction bases unmatched: 11. The DNA of the CDR3 is TGTGCCAGCAGCCACGTGGACAGGGTAGGAACCGGGGAGCTGTTTTTT. Amino acids: CASSHVDRVGTGELFF.

This clone was found a few times. This rearrangement joins TRBV5-1 to TRBJ2-1; D unresolved. The length of the CDR3 is 15 residues. Trimming stripped 0 bases from V and 5 bases from J, with 12 bases between. Germline CDR1 and CDR2: SGHRS and YFSETQ. The CDR3 region is CASSLANPRNNEQFF. The CDR3 DNA sequence: TGCGCCAGCAGCTTGGCCAACCCTAGGAACAATGAGCAGTTCTTC.

Comments on this clone: Germline and junction disagree at one end, which may indicate a read error. The chain has TRBV5-6 and TRBJ2-4, with no clear D. The CDR3 spans 12 residues. The germline gives CDR1 SGHDT, CDR2 YYEEEE. The CDR3 DNA reads as TGTGCCAGCAGCGGAACCAAAAACAGTCAGTACTTC. Translated: CASSGTKNSQYF. Full variable domain (rest looked up from reference TRBV5-6 and TRBJ2-4): DAGVTQSPTHLIKTRGQQVTLRCSPKSGHDTVSWYQQALGQGPQFIFQYYEEEERQRGNFPDRFSGHQFPNYSSELNVNALLLGDSALYLCASSGTKNSQYFGAGTRLSVL.

V is TRBV27 and J is TRBJ2-7; 7 bases agree with TRBD2. Germline CDR1 and CDR2: MNHEY and SMNVEV (reference sequence). This CDR3 is 16 amino acids long. Losses at the gene ends were 5 bases for V and 0 bases for J; bases not matched to a gene: 10. CDR3 residues: CASSPSQAGVSYEQYF. The CDR3 DNA reads TGTGCCAGCAGTCCCTCCCAGGCGGGGGTCTCCTACGAGCAGTACTTC.

This chain connects TRBV4-1 to TRBJ1-2, with D tentatively TRBD1 (6 bases). V gave up 0 bases and J gave up 6 bases, with 8 bases separating them. Germline CDR1 is MGHRA and CDR2 is YSYEKL. The CDR3 length is 13 residues. DNA of the CDR3: TGCGCCAGCAGCCAAGAACAGGGACATGGCTACACCTTC. Amino acids: CASSQEQGHGYTF.

CDR3 in amino acids: CASDRTGEAFF. The CDR3 DNA sequence: TGTGCTAGTGACCGGACAGGGGAAGCTTTCTTT. The chain employs TRBV12-5 and TRBJ1-1, with 8 bases that match TRBD1. Trimming took 7 bases from V and 8 from J; bases not matched to a gene: 3. The germline gives CDR1 LGHNT, CDR2 FRNRAP. This CDR3 is 11 amino acids long.

The V and J genes are TRBV5-8 and TRBJ1-3, with D perhaps TRBD1 (5 bases). With 4 bases removed from V and 0 bases from J, the gap between germline ends came to 8 bases. Germline-derived CDR1 and CDR2 are SGHTS and YDEGEE. This CDR3 is 14 amino acids long. CDR3 in DNA: TGTGCCAGCAGCCTGGACATCTCTGGAAACACCATATATTTT. It specifies CASSLDISGNTIYF.

The chain links TRBV21-1 to TRBJ2-1; the table calls TRBD2, which could not be checked here. TRBV21-1 is listed as a pseudogene. This CDR3 region has 16 residues. The CDR3 spells CASSKESGGMNNEQFF. The CDR3 nucleotides are TGTGCCAGCAGCAAAGAGTCGGGAGGGATGAACAATGAGCAGTTCTTC.

The genes are TRBV5-1 and TRBJ2-2, with D possibly TRBD1 on 6 matching bases. This CDR3 has 15 amino acids. The V end was cut by 2 bases, the J end by 5 bases, with 13 bases between. Looked up from germline, CDR1 is SGHRS and CDR2 is YFSETQ. CDR3 sequence (DNA): TGCGCCAGCAGCTTACACAGGGAAAAGACCGGGGAGCTGTTTTTT. Amino acid sequence: CASSLHREKTGELFF.

Written as DNA, the CDR3 is TGTGCCAGCAACAGGGGGCATGGAGATACGCAGTATTTT. It codes for CASNRGHGDTQYF. The chain uses TRBV7-9 and TRBJ2-3, with TRBD1 matching over 9 bases. The CDR3 runs to 13 residues. V was clipped by 7 bases and J by 5 bases; unmatched bases: 4. Germline V gene lookup returns CDR1 SEHNR and CDR2 FQNEAQ (reference sequence). Full variable domain (outside the CDR3, taken from reference TRBV7-9 and TRBJ2-3): DTGVSQNPRHKITKRGQNVTFRCDPISEHNRLYWYRQTLGQGPEFLTYFQNEAQLEKSRLLSDRFSAERPKGSFSTLEIQRTEQGDSAMYLCASNRGHGDTQYFGPGTRLTVL.